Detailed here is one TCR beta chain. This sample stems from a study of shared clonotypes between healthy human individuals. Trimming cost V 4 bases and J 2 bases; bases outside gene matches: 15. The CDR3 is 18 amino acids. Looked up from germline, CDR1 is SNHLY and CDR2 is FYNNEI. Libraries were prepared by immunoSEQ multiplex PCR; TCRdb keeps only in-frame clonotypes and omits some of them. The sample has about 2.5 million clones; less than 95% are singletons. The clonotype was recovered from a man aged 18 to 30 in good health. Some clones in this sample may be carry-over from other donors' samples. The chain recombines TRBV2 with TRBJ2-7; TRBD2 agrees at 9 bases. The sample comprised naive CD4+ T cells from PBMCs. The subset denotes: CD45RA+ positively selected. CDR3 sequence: CASSGVIVWTSETYEQYF. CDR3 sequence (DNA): TGTGCCAGCAGTGGGGTTATAGTGTGGACTAGCGAAACCTACGAGCAGTACTTC.